This T cell receptor beta chain was found in a study of human T cells and chemical hapten exposure. Findings and limits, study-wide: Expanded TCR sets contained significantly more large CDR3 similarity clusters than controls.

Per germline, CDR1 KGHSH and CDR2 LQKENI. Trimming cost V 1 base and J 3 bases, with 6 bases left between them. The CDR3 has 13 residues. This clonotype was seen more than once but under ten times. What it binds is unknown. Time point described: patch test 2, 6 weeks after DPC sensitization. The treatment was: therapeutic diphenylcyclopropenone sensitization with weekly scalp DPC. Sequencing started from total RNA isolated from unfractionated whole blood. TCRdb reprocessed the RACE reads via MiXCR and lists one record per CDR3 protein. Here the sample spans roughly 42,000 distinct CDR3 sequences, approximately 9.5% being singletons.

The chain links TRBV18 to TRBJ2-5; D is uncertain. Specimen: whole blood, collected in connection with sensitization to the hapten diphenylcyclopropenone (DPC). The source is a woman in her 30s with alopecia areata. Some clones in this sample may be carry-over from other donors' samples. The CDR3 sequence: CASSPLEKETQYF. For the CDR3, the DNA is TGTGCCAGCTCACCACTAGAAAAAGAGACCCAGTACTTC.